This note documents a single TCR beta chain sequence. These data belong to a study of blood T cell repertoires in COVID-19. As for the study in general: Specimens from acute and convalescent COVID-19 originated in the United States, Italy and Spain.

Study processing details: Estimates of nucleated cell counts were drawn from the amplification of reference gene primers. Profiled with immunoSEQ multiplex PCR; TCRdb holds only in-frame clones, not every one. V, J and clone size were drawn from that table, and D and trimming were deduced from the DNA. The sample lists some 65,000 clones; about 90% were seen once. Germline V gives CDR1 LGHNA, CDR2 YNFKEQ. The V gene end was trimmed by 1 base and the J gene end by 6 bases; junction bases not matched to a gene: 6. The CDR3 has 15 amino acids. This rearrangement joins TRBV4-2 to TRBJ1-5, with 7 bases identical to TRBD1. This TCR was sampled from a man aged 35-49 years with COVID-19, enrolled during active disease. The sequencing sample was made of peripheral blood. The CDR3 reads CASSQGGTDSQPQHF. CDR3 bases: TGTGCCAGCAGCCAAGGTGGGACAGACTCTCAGCCCCAGCATTTT.